This T cell receptor beta chain was documented in a study of monozygotic twins with inflammatory bowel disease. General study results and limits: Ultimately, a single strong signal or clonotype associated with IBD was not supported.

Comment on this clonotype: Its specificity is unknown.

The CDR3 sequence is 16 residues long. CDR1 is SEHNR, CDR2 FQNEAQ, per germline (reference sequence). The team made cDNA by running eight separate reactions for each sample. Nested PCRs of about 17 and 10 cycles, two in total, were run on TCRalpha and TCRbeta cDNA. With the 5' RACE reads reprocessed, TCRdb shows one record per CDR3 protein and no DNA. In total, the table holds about 300,000 distinct CDR3 sequences. The chain combines TRBV7-9 with TRBJ1-5; TCRdb calls TRBD1, which cannot be checked without DNA. The TCR comes from a human donor with ulcerative colitis or Crohn's disease, or a healthy co-twin of an affected twin (not recorded which). Sequenced: blood. The CDR3 protein is CASSLGGGGAGHPQHF.